This T cell receptor (beta chain) was observed in a study of OX40 agonist ivuxolimab in advanced cancers. For the study in its entirety: Ivuxolimab was an agonistic, fully human IgG2 monoclonal antibody directed against OX40 (CD134), a costimulatory receptor. Prior anti-PD-1, anti-PD-L1 or anti-CTLA-4 therapy was permitted, and checkpoint inhibitors had been received by roughly 40% of dose-escalation patients. The purpose of peripheral TCRbeta sequencing was to test whether ivuxolimab changed TCR sequence diversity and led to clonal T-cell expansion. The monotherapy dose-escalation portion (N ≈ 52 patients) of the phase I ivuxolimab trial is reported in the paper. Intravenous ivuxolimab was administered to patients every 2 weeks at six dose levels: 0.01, 0.1, 0.3, 1.5, 3 and 10 mg/kg. The dose-escalation cohort was roughly 80% male with a mean age of roughly 60 years, ranging from about 20 to 85. Among the approximately 54 dose-escalation patients, about 19 had hepatocellular carcinoma, about 15 melanoma, 9 renal cell carcinoma and 9 head and neck cancer. Partial responses occurred in three dose-escalation patients: two with cutaneous melanoma and one with hepatocellular carcinoma. Overall study outcomes, separate from this receptor: On average, CD8+ T cells showed more expanded clones than CD4+ T cells after ivuxolimab. Clonal expansion of both CD4+ and CD8+ blood T cells was observed from baseline to week 6 at doses 0.1 to 3.0 mg/kg. In the 0.1-3.0 mg/kg groups, partial responders had among the lowest normalized peripheral clonal expansion, particularly in CD8+ T cells. Low levels of normalized T-cell clonal expansion were also seen in some patients who did not respond. The antigen specificity of the peripheral T cells that underwent clonal expansion was not determined.

The CDR3 spans 18 residues, from the cysteine through the phenylalanine. The CDR3 DNA has 54 bases and is translated from base 1. V and J are truncated by 0 bases and 6 bases respectively, leaving an intervening sequence of 18 bases. The germline V gene provides CDR1 MGHRA and CDR2 YSYEKL. As concerns this clone: Its antigen has not been determined. No base qualities exist here, and no much larger clone lies one base off it.

Patients with autoimmune disease history or receiving systemic immunosuppression were excluded from the trial. Peripheral blood for TCR sequencing was drawn from every dose cohort at baseline, at cycle 4 day 1 and at cycle 7 day 1. The samples were taken from a phase I, first-in-human, multicenter, open-label dose-escalation trial of ivuxolimab. Adults with locally advanced or metastatic melanoma, renal cell carcinoma, hepatocellular carcinoma or head and neck squamous cell carcinoma were enrolled in the trial. Before TCR sequencing, CD4+ T cells and CD8+ T cells from peripheral blood were sorted into separate populations. To sequence the TCRbeta CDR3 region, genomic DNA was isolated from the sorted cells. TCRbeta CDR3 regions were sequenced using the immunoSEQ Assay. TCRdb obtained this table from immuneACCESS and retained in-frame rearrangements with V and J assigned. These tables miss some clones; where compared with another copy, unresolved V genes account for less than half of the shortfall, and the remainder is unexplained. A total of tens of thousands of clones appear in this sample, around nine tenths of them only once. The ten biggest clones cover about 2.5% of the sample.

The specimen was CD4+ or CD8+ T cells sorted from blood, collected in a trial of the OX40 agonist ivuxolimab. This sequence uses TRBV4-1 and TRBJ1-6; the D gene is possibly TRBD1, with 5 bases matching. The clonotype originates from an adult with an advanced solid tumor such as melanoma, head and neck, liver or kidney cancer. The sequenced DNA is TGCGCCAGCAGCCAAGATGACCCCCGGGCAGGGTTTAATTCACCCCTCCACTTT. This encodes CASSQDDPRAGFNSPLHF.